This note documents a single TCR beta chain sequence. The CDR3 is 16 residues long. After removal of 0 bases from V and 9 bases from J, the junction contained 11 bases not matched to a gene. CDR1 and CDR2 from the germline V gene are MNHEY and SMNVEV (reference sequence). This entry belongs to a study of blood T cell repertoires in COVID-19. Study details: COVID-19 samples collected from the United States, Italy and Spain covered acute and convalescent phases. Sample material is recorded as cDNA or gDNA derived from T cells, B-cell-depleted T cells, or PBMCs.

Original handling: Researchers report that nucleated cell counts were estimated from reference gene primer amplification. Measured with immunoSEQ multiplex PCR; TCRdb has only the in-frame clones, and not every one. The DNA gave D and trimming, while V, J and clone size come from that table. Of hundreds of thousands of clones listed, about nine tenths are singletons. The sample comprised peripheral blood. The chain employs TRBV27 and TRBJ2-5, with TRBD2 matching 9 bases. This TCR derives from a man aged 35 to 55 with acute or convalescent COVID-19. This CDR3 is CASSLSGTSKPTAQYF. DNA for the CDR3: TGTGCCAGCAGTTTATCGGGGACTAGCAAACCGACGGCCCAGTACTTC.